This entry describes one TCR beta chain. Sequencing of TCR beta was carried out in blood CD8+ and CD4+ T cells. The multiple sclerosis controls comprised treatment-naive patients whose relapsing-remitting disease was stable or active. This CDR3 is 15 amino acids long. Germline CDR1 is SGDLS and CDR2 is YYNGEE. Trimming took off 0 bases at V and 2 bases at J, with 9 bases between the two ends. RNA amounts of 0.5 to 1 ug underwent reverse transcription with random hexamers. Each CDR3 protein is one row after TCRdb ran MiXCR on the immunoSEQ multiplex PCR reads. Here the sample spans approximately 140,000 distinct CDR3 sequences, around 75% being singletons. This entry comes from a study of CD8 T cells in Susac syndrome.

This chain uses TRBV9 with TRBJ1-5; no clear D gene. The clonotype was recovered from a human donor with multiple sclerosis. The specimen sequenced was CD8+ T cells from PBMCs. CDR3 nucleotide sequence: TGTGCCAGCAGCGTAGAAGGGATGGGCAATCAGCCCCAGCATTTT. Translating it yields CASSVEGMGNQPQHF.